This T cell receptor beta chain appears in the sequencing data of a study of blood T cell repertoires in COVID-19. Across the whole study: Sites in the United States, Italy and Spain provided acute and convalescent COVID-19 samples. PBMCs, B-cell-depleted T cells, or T cells were the source of the cDNA or gDNA that made up the material.

Some clones are missing from TCRdb's copy, which holds only in-frame ones; the method was immunoSEQ multiplex PCR. The repertoire consists of about 270,000 clones, with approximately 90% occurring once and the leading ten covering 2.5% to 3%. Within 2 weeks of study entry, exposed participants had contacted a PCR-confirmed or clinician-diagnosed COVID-19 case. This TCR was recovered from a man in his forties or fifties who had been exposed to COVID-19. The sequencing input was PBMCs or T cells enriched from blood (not recorded which).

The CDR3 coding sequence is TGTGCTAGTGGTTTGGTAGTGGACAGGGGGAATTCACCCCTCCACTTT. As protein: CASGLVVDRGNSPLHF. The rearrangement uses TRBV12-5 and TRBJ1-6; 10 nucleotides match TRBD1. CDR3 length: 16 residues. V lost 0 bases and J lost 7; bases outside the gene matches: 3. CDR1 LGHNT and CDR2 FRNRAP come from the germline V gene.